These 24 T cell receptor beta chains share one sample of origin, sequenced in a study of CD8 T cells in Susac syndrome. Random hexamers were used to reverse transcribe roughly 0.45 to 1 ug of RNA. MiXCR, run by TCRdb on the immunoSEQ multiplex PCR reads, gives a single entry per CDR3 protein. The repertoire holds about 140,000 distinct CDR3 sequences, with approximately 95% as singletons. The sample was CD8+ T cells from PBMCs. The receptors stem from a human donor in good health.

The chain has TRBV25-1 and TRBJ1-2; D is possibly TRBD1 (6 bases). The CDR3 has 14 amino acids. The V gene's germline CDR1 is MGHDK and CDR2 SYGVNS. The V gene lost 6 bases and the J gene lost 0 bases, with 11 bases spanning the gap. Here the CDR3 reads CASRDRGTNYGYTF. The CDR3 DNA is TGTGCCAGCAGGGACAGAGGGACTAACTATGGCTACACCTTC.

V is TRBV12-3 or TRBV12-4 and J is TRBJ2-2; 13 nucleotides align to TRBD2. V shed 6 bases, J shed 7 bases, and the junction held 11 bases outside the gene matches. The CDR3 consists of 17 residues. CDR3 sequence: CASSGLAGVLHGGELFF. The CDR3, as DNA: TGTGCCAGCAGCGGACTAGCGGGAGTCCTTCACGGCGGGGAGCTGTTTTTT.

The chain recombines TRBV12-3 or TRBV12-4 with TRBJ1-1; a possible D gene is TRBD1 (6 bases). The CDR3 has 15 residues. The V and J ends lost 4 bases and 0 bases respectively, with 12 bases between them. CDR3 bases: TGTGCCAGCAGTTCTACGGGGGGGCTGAACACTGAAGCTTTCTTT. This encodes CASSSTGGLNTEAFF.

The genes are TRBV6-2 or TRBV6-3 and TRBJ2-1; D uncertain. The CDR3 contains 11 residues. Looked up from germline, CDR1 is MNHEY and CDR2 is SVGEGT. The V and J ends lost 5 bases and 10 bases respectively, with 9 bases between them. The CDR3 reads CASSETGEQFF. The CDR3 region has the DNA TGTGCCAGCAGTGAAACCGGCGAGCAGTTCTTC.

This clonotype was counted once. DNA for the CDR3: TGTGCCAGCACCCACCGCGGTAACACTGAAGCTTTCTTT. It encodes CASTHRGNTEAFF. The rearrangement links TRBV6-2 or TRBV6-3 to TRBJ1-1; D is uncertain. The CDR3 has 13 amino acids. Germline V gene lookup returns CDR1 MNHEY and CDR2 SVGEGT. Trimming shortened V by 7 bases and J by 2 bases, and 11 bases separated the two germline ends.

The CDR3 is CASSEPWQGHNEQFF. The CDR3, as DNA: TGTGCCAGCAGTGAGCCTTGGCAGGGACACAATGAGCAGTTCTTC. V usage is TRBV6-1 and J usage is TRBJ2-1; D could derive from TRBD1 or TRBD2 (5 bases each). CDR1 and CDR2 from the germline V gene are MNHNS and SASEGT. CDR3 size: 15 residues. Trimming shortened V by 3 bases and J by 5 bases, and 14 bases separated the two germline ends.

The CDR3: CAWSMGTRLQETQYF. The CDR3 region has the DNA TGTGCCTGGAGCATGGGGACTCGACTCCAAGAGACCCAGTACTTC. The rearrangement joins TRBV30 to TRBJ2-5; the D gene is possibly TRBD2 (6 bases). Looked up from germline, CDR1 is GTSNPN and CDR2 is SVGIG (reference sequence). Trimming shortened V by 3 bases and J by 1 base, and 15 bases separated the two germline ends. The CDR3 is made up of 15 amino acids. Looking up the rest from reference TRBV30 and TRBJ2-5 gives the full variable domain: SQTIHQWPATLVQPVGSPLSLECTVEGTSNPNLYWYRQAAGRGLQLLFYSVGIGQISSEVPQNLSASRPQDRQFILSSKKLLLSDSGFYLCAWSMGTRLQETQYFGPGTRLLVL.

The chain's CDR3 is CASSLEGSAGGTYEQYF. DNA for the CDR3: TGTGCCAGCAGCTTAGAGGGGTCTGCTGGGGGAACCTACGAGCAGTACTTC. This chain joins TRBV7-8 and TRBJ2-7; D tentatively reads TRBD1 or TRBD2 (5 bases each). The CDR3 sequence is 17 residues long. V was pared by 1 base and J by 2 bases, with 18 bases between. The germline V gene encodes CDR1 SGHVS and CDR2 FQNEAQ.

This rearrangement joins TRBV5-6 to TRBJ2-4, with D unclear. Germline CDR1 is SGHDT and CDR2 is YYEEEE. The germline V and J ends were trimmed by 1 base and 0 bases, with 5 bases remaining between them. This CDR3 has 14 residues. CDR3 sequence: CASSLLLAKNIQYF. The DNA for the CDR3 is TGTGCCAGCAGCTTGCTGCTAGCCAAAAACATTCAGTACTTC.

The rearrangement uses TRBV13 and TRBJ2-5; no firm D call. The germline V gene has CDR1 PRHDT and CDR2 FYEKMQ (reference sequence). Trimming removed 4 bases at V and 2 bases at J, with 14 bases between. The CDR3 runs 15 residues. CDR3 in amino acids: CASSSNPHRQETQYF. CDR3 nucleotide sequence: TGTGCCAGCAGCTCTAACCCTCACAGACAAGAGACCCAGTACTTC.

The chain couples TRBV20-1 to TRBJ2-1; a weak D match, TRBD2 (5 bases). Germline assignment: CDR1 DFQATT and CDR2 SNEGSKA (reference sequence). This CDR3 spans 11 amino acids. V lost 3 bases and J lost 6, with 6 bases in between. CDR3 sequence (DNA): TGCAGTGCTAGGGACTTCAATGAGCAGTTCTTC. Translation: CSARDFNEQFF.

CDR3 sequence (DNA): TGTGCCAGCAGTTATGGGCAGATCCTACAGTACTTC. Its translation: CASSYGQILQYF. The chain couples TRBV6-2 or TRBV6-3 to TRBJ2-7; D not certain. V was clipped by 3 bases and J by 10 bases, with 13 bases between them. The CDR3 loop spans 12 amino acids. Per germline, CDR1 MNHEY and CDR2 SVGEGT.

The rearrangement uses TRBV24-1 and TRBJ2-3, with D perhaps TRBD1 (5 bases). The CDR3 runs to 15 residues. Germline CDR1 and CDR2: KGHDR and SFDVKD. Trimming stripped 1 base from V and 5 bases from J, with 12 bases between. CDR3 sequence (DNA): TGTGCCACCAGTGATTTTCGTCAGGGCAAAGATACGCAGTATTTT. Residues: CATSDFRQGKDTQYF.

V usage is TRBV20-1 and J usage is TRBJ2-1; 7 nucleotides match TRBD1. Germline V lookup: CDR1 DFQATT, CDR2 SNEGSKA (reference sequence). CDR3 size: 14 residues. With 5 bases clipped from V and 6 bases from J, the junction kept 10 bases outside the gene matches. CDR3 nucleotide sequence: TGCAGTGCTCGAATAAATCCAGGGGGCAATGAGCAGTTCTTC. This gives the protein CSARINPGGNEQFF.

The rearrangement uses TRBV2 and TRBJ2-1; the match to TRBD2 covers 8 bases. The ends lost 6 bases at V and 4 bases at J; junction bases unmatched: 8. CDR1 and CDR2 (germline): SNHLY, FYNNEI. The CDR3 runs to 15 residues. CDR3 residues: CASRPRTSFYNEQFF. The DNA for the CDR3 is TGTGCCAGCAGGCCCCGGACTAGCTTTTACAATGAGCAGTTCTTC.

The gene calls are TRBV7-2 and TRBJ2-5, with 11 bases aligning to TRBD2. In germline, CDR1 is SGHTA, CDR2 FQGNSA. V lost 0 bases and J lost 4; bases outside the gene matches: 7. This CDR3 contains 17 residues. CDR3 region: CASSLALGLAEAETQYF. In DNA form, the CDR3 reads TGTGCCAGCAGCTTAGCGTTGGGACTAGCGGAAGCAGAGACCCAGTACTTC.

For the CDR3, the DNA is TGCAGTGGTACAAGCGGATTATACAATGAGCAGTTCTTC. As protein: CSGTSGLYNEQFF. The chain combines TRBV20-1 with TRBJ2-1; tentative D call: TRBD2 (5 bases). Germline CDR1 and CDR2: DFQATT and SNEGSKA (reference sequence). The CDR3 is 13 residues long. The ends were cut back, 7 bases at V and 4 bases at J, with 14 bases in the middle.

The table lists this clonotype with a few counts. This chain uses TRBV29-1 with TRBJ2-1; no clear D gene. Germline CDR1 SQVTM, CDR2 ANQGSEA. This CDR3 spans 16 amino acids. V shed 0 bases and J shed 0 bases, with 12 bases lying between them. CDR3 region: CSVEDQQRSSYNEQFF. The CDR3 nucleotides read TGCAGCGTTGAAGATCAGCAAAGGAGCTCCTACAATGAGCAGTTCTTC.

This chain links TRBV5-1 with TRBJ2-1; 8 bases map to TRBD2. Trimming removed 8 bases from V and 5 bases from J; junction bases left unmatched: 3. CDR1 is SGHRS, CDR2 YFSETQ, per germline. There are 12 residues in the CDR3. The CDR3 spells CASTAGDNEQFF. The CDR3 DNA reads TGCGCCAGTACAGCGGGAGACAATGAGCAGTTCTTC.

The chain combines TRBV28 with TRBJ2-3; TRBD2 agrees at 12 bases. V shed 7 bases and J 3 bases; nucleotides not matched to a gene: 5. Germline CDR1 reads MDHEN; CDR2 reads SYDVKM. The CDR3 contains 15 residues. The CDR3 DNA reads TGTGCCAGCACTAGCGGGAGGGCAGGGACAGATACGCAGTATTTT. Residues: CASTSGRAGTDTQYF.

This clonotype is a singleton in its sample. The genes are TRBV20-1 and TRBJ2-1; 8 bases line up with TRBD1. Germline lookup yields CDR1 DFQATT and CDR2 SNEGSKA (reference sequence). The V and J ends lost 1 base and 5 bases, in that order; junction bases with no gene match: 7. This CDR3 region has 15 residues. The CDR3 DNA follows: TGCAGTGCTAGAGGCCCGCCGGACAGGGACAATGAGCAGTTCTTC. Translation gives CSARGPPDRDNEQFF.

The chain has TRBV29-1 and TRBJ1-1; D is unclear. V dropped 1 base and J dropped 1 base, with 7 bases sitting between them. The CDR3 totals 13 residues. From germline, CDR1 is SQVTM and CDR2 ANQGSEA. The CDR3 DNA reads TGCAGCGTTGAAGGTGTCAGGAACACTGAAGCTTTCTTT. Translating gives CSVEGVRNTEAFF.

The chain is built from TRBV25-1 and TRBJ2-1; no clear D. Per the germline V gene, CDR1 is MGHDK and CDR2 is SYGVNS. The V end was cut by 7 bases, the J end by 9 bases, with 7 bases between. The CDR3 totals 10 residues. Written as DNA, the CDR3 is TGTGCCAGCATGGGCCGTGAGCAGTTCTTC. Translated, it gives CASMGREQFF.

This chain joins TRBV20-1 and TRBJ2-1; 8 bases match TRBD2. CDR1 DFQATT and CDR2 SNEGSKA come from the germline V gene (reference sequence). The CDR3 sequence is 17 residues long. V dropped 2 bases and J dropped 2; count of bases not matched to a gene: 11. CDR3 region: CSARLWVGRGTYNEQFF. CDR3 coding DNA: TGCAGTGCTAGACTATGGGTCGGGAGGGGCACCTACAATGAGCAGTTCTTC.